This T cell receptor (beta chain) emerged from a study of PD-L1 blockade in urothelial cancer. Study-level background: Patients commenced intravenous atezolizumab, 1,200 mg every 3 weeks, at some point between 2013 and 2015.

This clone was found once. Its matching antigen is unknown. Time point of the sample: pretreatment peripheral blood. Urothelial carcinoma, locally advanced or metastatic, affected the patients. Sequencing was performed with immunoSEQ multiplex PCR; in TCRdb, only in-frame clones are kept and a portion is missing. The table records about 72,000 clones, more than 75% of them present only once. Findings and caveats of the study: Blood TCR clonality below the median before treatment was a predictor of better survival.

The clonotype comes from a man aged 60 to 75 with urothelial cancer. The sequencing here drew on PBMCs, taken around atezolizumab (anti-PD-L1) treatment.

CDR3 sequence (DNA): TGCGCCAGCAGCAGGACAGGGGGTATCGGTGGAGGGACTGAAGCTTTCTTT. As protein: CASSRTGGIGGGTEAFF. The gene calls are TRBV5-1 and TRBJ1-1, with TRBD1 matching over 10 bases. Germline CDR1 is SGHRS and CDR2 is YFSETQ. V trimming: 4 bases; J trimming: 5 bases; junction bases outside the gene matches: 14. This CDR3 has 17 residues.